Presented here are 10 T cell receptor beta chains from one specimen sequenced in a study of T cells in Graves' hyperthyroidism and ophthalmopathy. Amplification of TCR beta CDR3 regions was performed using RNA transcripts as template. Using the HTBI primer set, a first-round RT-PCR was run on the TCR CDR3. TCRdb reprocessed the multiplex PCR reads with MiXCR, giving one entry per CDR3 protein. This table holds about 400,000 distinct CDR3 sequences, around 15% found once. Input material: blood. The receptor set was obtained from a man between 18 and 35 years old with Graves' ophthalmopathy.

The chain joins TRBV12-3 or TRBV12-4 to TRBJ2-3; TRBD2 agrees at 7 bases. V lost 5 bases, J lost 2 bases, and 7 bases stayed unmatched. The CDR3 has 15 residues. The CDR3 region is CASSALAELTDTQYF. The CDR3 nucleotides read TGTGCCAGCAGTGCCCTAGCGGAGCTCACAGATACGCAGTATTTT.

The sample holds many counts of this clonotype. The chain carries TRBV6-1 and TRBJ1-1; perhaps TRBD1 as D (6 bases). The CDR3 sequence is 14 residues long. V lost 6 bases, J lost 5 bases, and 16 bases lay in between. Germline values: CDR1 MNHNS, CDR2 SASEGT. The CDR3 DNA reads TGTGCCAGCAGCTACAACAGGGTAAGGACTGAAGCTTTCTTT. Translated, it gives CASSYNRVRTEAFF.

The rearrangement links TRBV5-6 to TRBJ2-1, with D possibly being TRBD2 (6 bases). The length of the CDR3 is 14 residues. V was trimmed by 3 bases and J by 9 bases, leaving 16 bases between them. Per the germline V gene, CDR1 is SGHDT and CDR2 is YYEEEE. The CDR3: CASSYLTSSVEQFF. The CDR3 bases are TGTGCCAGCAGCTACCTCACTAGCTCGGTTGAGCAGTTCTTC.

This clonotype was seen a single time. A much bigger clone sits one base away, suggesting this may be a read error. V usage is TRBV5-1 and J usage is TRBJ1-4; D is uncertain. This CDR3 is built from 15 residues. Germline V gives CDR1 SGHRS, CDR2 YFSETQ. The CDR3 region has the DNA TGCGCCAGCGGCTTGGATCTGGGAGCTAATGAAAAACTGTTTTTT. Its translation: CASGLDLGANEKLFF. Based on the CDR3 plus reference TRBV5-1 and TRBJ1-4, the full variable domain is KAGVTQTPRYLIKTRGQQVTLSCSPISGHRSVSWYQQTPGQGLQFLFEYFSETQRNKGNFPGRFSGRQFSNSRSEMNVSTLELGDSALYLCASGLDLGANEKLFFGSGTQLSVL.

This clonotype was counted ten times or more. Compared with germline, one end of the junction differs, possibly owing to a read error. The chain couples TRBV29-1 to TRBJ2-7; D is uncertain. CDR1 is SQVTM and CDR2 is ANQGSEA in the germline V gene. The CDR3 extends over 9 amino acids. CDR3 DNA: TGTGACACGGGCGGCGAGCAGTACTTC. This translates into CDTGGEQYF.

The table lists this clonotype with many counts. The J gene is TRBJ2-5, the V gene TRBV6-2 or TRBV6-3; 11 nucleotides align to TRBD1. The CDR3 length is 18 residues. Germline lookup yields CDR1 MNHEY and CDR2 SVGEGT. V was clipped by 2 bases and J by 1 base; unmatched bases: 9. The CDR3 DNA reads TGTGCCAGCAGTTACGCTAGGACAGGGGGCCGGCCCCAAGAGACCCAGTACTTC. Translation: CASSYARTGGRPQETQYF.

CDR3 sequence (DNA): TGTGCCAGCAGCGTCATCAGGGGCCCAAATGAAAAACTGTTTTTT. Translating gives CASSVIRGPNEKLFF. The genes are TRBV9 and TRBJ1-4; possible D gene TRBD1, 6 bases. The CDR3 extends over 15 amino acids. Per germline, CDR1 SGDLS and CDR2 YYNGEE. Trimming took off 2 bases at V and 5 bases at J, with 13 bases between the two ends.

This clonotype has at least ten counts. The V call is TRBV15, the J call TRBJ2-3; D is possibly TRBD1 or TRBD2 (6 bases each). The CDR3 is 18 residues long. V was trimmed by 1 base and J by 0 bases, leaving 17 bases between them. CDR1 and CDR2 from the germline V gene are LNHNV and YYDKDF (reference sequence). The CDR3 sequence: CATSRGLLGGISTDTQYF. The CDR3 DNA reads TGTGCCACCAGCAGAGGGTTGTTAGGGGGGATAAGCACAGATACGCAGTATTTT.

At least ten counts were recorded for this clonotype. The V gene is TRBV6-1, the J gene TRBJ1-2; perhaps TRBD1 as D (6 bases). The CDR3 runs to 14 residues. V lost 5 bases and J 5 bases, leaving 15 bases between the germline ends. The germline V gene encodes CDR1 MNHNS and CDR2 SASEGT. The CDR3 DNA sequence: TGTGCCAGCAGTCGACAGGCAGCCCTTTATGGCTACACCTTC. This gives the protein CASSRQAALYGYTF.

This chain links TRBV5-1 with TRBJ2-3; the D gene is possibly TRBD1 (6 bases). The CDR3 extends over 18 amino acids. In germline, CDR1 is SGHRS, CDR2 YFSETQ. With 2 bases removed from V and 8 bases from J, the gap between germline ends came to 27 bases. CDR3 region: CASSLGVLEDRGALTQYF. CDR3 sequence (DNA): TGCGCCAGCAGCTTAGGGGTTTTAGAGGACAGAGGGGCTCTTACGCAGTATTTT.